These 12 T cell receptor beta chains originate from one sample sequenced in a study of blood T cell repertoires in COVID-19. Sequencing was performed with immunoSEQ multiplex PCR; in TCRdb, only in-frame clones are kept and a portion is missing. This repertoire shows roughly 290,000 clones, around 87% found once; its top ten account for 7.8%. The material sequenced was peripheral blood. These receptors were collected from a woman aged 50 to 60 who had recovered from COVID-19.

The chain joins TRBV5-1 to TRBJ1-2; possible D gene TRBD1, 6 bases. The CDR3 contains 17 residues. CDR1 is SGHRS and CDR2 is YFSETQ in the germline V gene. Trimming left V 3 bases short and J 1 base short, with 19 bases between. Written as DNA, the CDR3 is TGCGCCAGCAGCTCCCGGCGGGGGACACATGATAACTATGGCTACACCTTC. This sequence encodes CASSSRRGTHDNYGYTF.

This rearrangement joins TRBV5-1 to TRBJ2-5, with D possibly matching TRBD1 (6 bases). CDR1 is SGHRS, CDR2 YFSETQ, per germline. Trimming took off 3 bases at V and 2 bases at J, with 11 bases between the two ends. The length of the CDR3 is 14 residues. CDR3 sequence (DNA): TGCGCCAGCAGCTGGCAGGGGATACAAGAGACCCAGTACTTC. Its translation: CASSWQGIQETQYF.

The chain recombines TRBV28 with TRBJ2-7, with 7 bases aligning to TRBD2. Germline CDR1 reads MDHEN; CDR2 reads SYDVKM. The junction had 5 bases not matched to a gene; V was cut back by 6 bases and J by 0 bases. This CDR3 has 14 residues. CDR3 protein: CASSPGTTSYEQYF. In DNA, the CDR3 is TGTGCCAGCAGCCCCGGGACTACCTCCTACGAGCAGTACTTC. Supplemented by reference TRBV28 and TRBJ2-7, the full variable domain reads DVKVTQSSRYLVKRTGEKVFLECVQDMDHENMFWYRQDPGLGLRLIYFSYDVKMKEKGDIPEGYSVSREKKERFSLILESASTNQTSMYLCASSPGTTSYEQYFGPGTRLTVT.

This chain joins TRBV27 and TRBJ1-2; no firm D call. Deletions cut 0 bases from V and 2 bases from J, with 4 bases between. Per the germline V gene, CDR1 is MNHEY and CDR2 is SMNVEV (reference sequence). This CDR3 comprises 13 residues. The CDR3 region has the DNA TGTGCCAGCAGTTTATCCTTGAACTATGGCTACACCTTC. As protein: CASSLSLNYGYTF.

The chain is built from TRBV5-4 and TRBJ2-4; 9 nucleotides match TRBD1. This CDR3 spans 16 amino acids. V shed 0 bases, J shed 5 bases, and the junction held 6 bases outside the gene matches. Germline assignment: CDR1 SGHNT and CDR2 YYREEE (reference sequence). As DNA, the CDR3 is TGTGCCAGCAGCTTGGGGGGGACAGGGACCGAAAACATTCAGTACTTC. Amino acid sequence: CASSLGGTGTENIQYF. Together with reference TRBV5-4 and TRBJ2-4, the CDR3 gives the full variable domain: ETGVTQSPTHLIKTRGQQVTLRCSSQSGHNTVSWYQQALGQGPQFIFQYYREEENGRGNFPPRFSGLQFPNYSSELNVNALELDDSALYLCASSLGGTGTENIQYFGAGTRLSVL.

The CDR3 sequence: CASGLGGGAYNSPLHF. As DNA, the CDR3 is TGTGCTAGTGGTTTGGGGGGGGGCGCCTATAATTCACCCCTCCACTTT. V is TRBV12-5 and J is TRBJ1-6, with D possibly being TRBD1 (6 bases). The CDR3 is made up of 16 amino acids. CDR1 is LGHNT, CDR2 FRNRAP, per germline. Trimming took 1 base from V and 2 from J, leaving 9 bases between them.

The chain has TRBV28 and TRBJ1-2; no firm D call. This CDR3 has 17 amino acids. Trimming removed 2 bases at V and 1 base at J, with 17 bases between. Per germline, CDR1 MDHEN and CDR2 SYDVKM. The CDR3 coding sequence is TGTGCCAGCAGTTTAAGTCCCGGGGAGGCCAGTAACTATGGCTACACCTTC. This gives the protein CASSLSPGEASNYGYTF.

The J gene is TRBJ2-7, the V gene TRBV6-5, with 8 bases aligning to TRBD1. This CDR3 contains 13 residues. Germline trimming cut 5 bases from V and 2 bases from J; bases unmatched to any gene: 2. The germline V gene encodes CDR1 MNHEY and CDR2 SVGAGI. CDR3 residues: CASSRQGTYEQYF. The CDR3 coding sequence is TGTGCCAGCAGTCGACAGGGGACCTACGAGCAGTACTTC.

V gene TRBV30 combines with J gene TRBJ2-3, with 9 bases identical to TRBD2. Trimming cost V 5 bases and J 1 base; bases outside gene matches: 1. In germline, CDR1 is GTSNPN, CDR2 SVGIG (reference sequence). The CDR3 loop spans 13 amino acids. CDR3 sequence (DNA): TGTGCCTGGCGACTAGCGGGCACAGATACGCAGTATTTT. It encodes CAWRLAGTDTQYF.

The rearrangement joins TRBV19 to TRBJ2-7, with a possible D match to TRBD2 (5 bases). The CDR3 spans 12 residues. CDR1 and CDR2 from the germline V gene are LNHDA and SQIVND (reference sequence). The germline V and J ends were trimmed by 10 bases and 3 bases, with 13 bases remaining between them. CDR3 loop: CATAGGGYEQYF. CDR3 sequence (DNA): TGTGCCACCGCGGGTGGCGGCTACGAGCAGTACTTC.

This CDR3 is CAWSATGMRGYTF. In DNA form, the CDR3 reads TGTGCCTGGAGCGCTACAGGGATGCGGGGCTACACCTTC. This rearrangement joins TRBV30 to TRBJ1-2, with a weak D call TRBD1 (6 bases). Germline CDR1 and CDR2: GTSNPN and SVGIG (reference sequence). This CDR3 is built from 13 residues. The V and J ends lost 3 bases and 8 bases respectively, with 16 bases between them. Complete variable domain (other parts from reference TRBV30 and TRBJ1-2): SQTIHQWPATLVQPVGSPLSLECTVEGTSNPNLYWYRQAAGRGLQLLFYSVGIGQISSEVPQNLSASRPQDRQFILSSKKLLLSDSGFYLCAWSATGMRGYTFGSGTRLTVV.

The rearrangement joins TRBV25-1 to TRBJ2-7; 7 bases align to TRBD1. Per germline, CDR1 MGHDK and CDR2 SYGVNS. The V and J ends lost 3 bases and 4 bases, in that order; junction bases with no gene match: 12. The CDR3 runs 16 residues. CDR3 DNA: TGTGCCAGCAGTGAGCTTTTAGGGGGCTCTGGGTACGAGCAGTACTTC. Its protein is CASSELLGGSGYEQYF.